These T cell receptor beta chains were read from a single sample in a study of T cells in Graves' hyperthyroidism and ophthalmopathy. MiXCR, run by TCRdb on the multiplex PCR reads, gives a single entry per CDR3 protein. The sample gives over 700,000 distinct CDR3 sequences, about two fifths of which show up once; 7.5% to 9.5% is in the top ten. Sequenced material: blood. The receptor source for this set is a man aged 18 to 29 with Graves' hyperthyroidism. Each CDR3 is given with its conserved first and last residue. Expanded clones are given a class, and other clones once, few, many or no size at all.

CDR3 protein: CSHLGQPQHF
V gene: TRBV29-1
J gene: TRBJ1-5
clone size: -

CDR3 protein: CATRDGTSDTQYF
V gene: TRBV24-1
J gene: TRBJ2-3
clone size: -

CDR3 protein: CASSAENRVGEQYF
V gene: TRBV7-9
J gene: TRBJ2-7
clone size: -

CDR3 protein: CASSPRNKNYEQYF
V gene: TRBV5-1
J gene: TRBJ2-7
clone size: -

CDR3 protein: CASSFDTGQETQYF
V gene: TRBV7-6
J gene: TRBJ2-5
clone size: many

CDR3 protein: CASRDRADSPLHF
V gene: TRBV6-5
J gene: TRBJ1-6
clone size: many

CDR3 protein: CASGSGRETQYF
V gene: TRBV7-9
J gene: TRBJ2-5
clone size: -

CDR3 protein: CASSGEAGGKETQYF
V gene: TRBV9
J gene: TRBJ2-5
clone size: -

CDR3 protein: CASSVRLANQETQYF
V gene: TRBV11-1
J gene: TRBJ2-5
clone size: once

CDR3 protein: CASSETGGFQPQHF
V gene: TRBV2
J gene: TRBJ1-5
clone size: once

CDR3 protein: CASSDPQGQPQHF
V gene: TRBV12-3/TRBV12-4
J gene: TRBJ1-5
clone size: many

CDR3 protein: CASSLHGTGPKGANVLTF
V gene: TRBV6-5
J gene: TRBJ2-6
clone size: few

CDR3 protein: CASSPAGLAYEQYF
V gene: TRBV11-2
J gene: TRBJ2-7
clone size: few

CDR3 protein: CASSSGEGYYQPQHF
V gene: TRBV12-3/TRBV12-4
J gene: TRBJ1-5
clone size: many

CDR3 protein: CATLGDTGELFF
V gene: TRBV24-1
J gene: TRBJ2-2
clone size: few

CDR3 protein: CASSLAGAGDQPQHF
V gene: TRBV7-9
J gene: TRBJ1-5
clone size: many

CDR3 protein: CASSLEASGLFYEQYF
V gene: TRBV7-9
J gene: TRBJ2-7
clone size: -

CDR3 protein: CSVSGTANTGELFF
V gene: TRBV29-1
J gene: TRBJ2-2
clone size: many

CDR3 protein: CASSIQGTHAPLHF
V gene: TRBV19
J gene: TRBJ1-6
clone size: -

CDR3 protein: CASSPYVGQSYGYTF
V gene: TRBV7-9
J gene: TRBJ1-2
clone size: -

CDR3 protein: CASSLSQASSYEQYF
V gene: TRBV5-1
J gene: TRBJ2-7
clone size: once

CDR3 protein: CASSFGRDSPLHF
V gene: TRBV12-3/TRBV12-4
J gene: TRBJ1-6
clone size: few

CDR3 protein: CSVEDRNINYGYTF
V gene: TRBV29-1
J gene: TRBJ1-2
clone size: -

CDR3 protein: CASSQDLGFEQYF
V gene: TRBV2
J gene: TRBJ2-7
clone size: few

CDR3 protein: CASSPRDTYYTGELFF
V gene: TRBV7-2
J gene: TRBJ2-2
clone size: -

CDR3 protein: CASSVGASGSVTGELFF
V gene: TRBV9
J gene: TRBJ2-2
clone size: few

CDR3 protein: CSAREDYEQYF
V gene: TRBV20-1
J gene: TRBJ2-7
clone size: many

CDR3 protein: CASSTRGDNQPQHF
V gene: TRBV6-1
J gene: TRBJ1-5
clone size: once

CDR3 protein: CASSSPGGGEKLFF
V gene: TRBV28
J gene: TRBJ1-4
clone size: once

CDR3 protein: CASSLGTVWETQYF
V gene: TRBV5-6
J gene: TRBJ2-5
clone size: -

CDR3 protein: CASGFNLGGNQPQHF
V gene: TRBV12-5
J gene: TRBJ1-5
clone size: few

CDR3 protein: CTTSDPGQGNYGYTF
V gene: TRBV10-3
J gene: TRBJ1-2
clone size: -

CDR3 protein: CASSVEKEGSGGSYEQYF
V gene: TRBV9
J gene: TRBJ2-7
clone size: -

CDR3 protein: CASSLRMGQGGEKLFF
V gene: TRBV5-1
J gene: TRBJ1-4
clone size: -

CDR3 protein: CATSSEDGGSSYGYTF
V gene: TRBV15
J gene: TRBJ1-2
clone size: -

CDR3 protein: CSARDWASGGQETQYF
V gene: TRBV20-1
J gene: TRBJ2-5
clone size: few

CDR3 protein: CASSPFSGSGDEQYF
V gene: TRBV7-9
J gene: TRBJ2-7
clone size: few

CDR3 protein: CASSVNGPYGYTF
V gene: TRBV9
J gene: TRBJ1-2
clone size: many

CDR3 protein: CASSQASVTYEQYF
V gene: TRBV4-1
J gene: TRBJ2-7
clone size: few

CDR3 protein: CASSQEETGLSGANVLTF
V gene: TRBV4-1
J gene: TRBJ2-6
clone size: few

CDR3 protein: CASKVGSSYEQYF
V gene: TRBV7-9
J gene: TRBJ2-7
clone size: few

CDR3 protein: CASSPNGQTNYEQYF
V gene: TRBV9
J gene: TRBJ2-7
clone size: -

CDR3 protein: CASSILSGVYTEAFF
V gene: TRBV19
J gene: TRBJ1-1
clone size: few

CDR3 protein: CASSVGGTTNEQYF
V gene: TRBV9
J gene: TRBJ2-7
clone size: few

CDR3 protein: CASSLDPHLERTGIGETQYF
V gene: TRBV11-2
J gene: TRBJ2-5
clone size: -